The 21 T cell receptor beta chains below all came from one sample that was sequenced in a study of kidney transplant recipient with SARS-CoV-2 infection. Via MiXCR, TCRdb re-called the reads, giving one row per CDR3 protein. The sample contains under 300,000 distinct CDR3 sequences, roughly 26% of which appear only once. This material consisted of a blood sample, taken at baseline and on approximately day 120 from a kidney transplant recipient. These receptors were taken from a male patient aged 25-45 years who had COVID-19 and was a kidney transplant recipient. The graft donor may account for some of the T cells.

For this clonotype: This probably arose from a read error, given a far larger clone one base away. This chain connects TRBV2 to TRBJ2-5, with 7 bases matching TRBD1. The CDR3 covers 14 residues. The germline gives CDR1 SNHLY, CDR2 FYNNEI. V was clipped by 5 bases and J by 11 bases; unmatched bases: 14. CDR3: CASSPGTESYGQYF. In DNA form, the CDR3 reads TGTGCCAGCAGTCCCGGGACAGAATCCTACGGGCAGTACTTC.

This clonotype was counted a few times. The chain recombines TRBV6-1 with TRBJ2-1; 9 bases align to TRBD2. Germline V CDR1 and CDR2: MNHNS, SASEGT. This CDR3 contains 19 residues. J lost 1 base, V lost 1 base, and 11 bases had no gene match. CDR3 bases: TGTGCCAGCAGTGAAGGTGGTGGGGCTAGCGGGGTGTCCTACAATGAGCAGTTCTTC. It is translated as CASSEGGGASGVSYNEQFF.

The CDR3 here is CASSAPTSGRLNEQFF. For the CDR3, the DNA is TGTGCCAGCAGCGCCCCGACTAGCGGGAGGTTAAATGAGCAGTTCTTC. The chain links TRBV7-9 to TRBJ2-1; 13 positions agree with TRBD2. Germline CDR1 reads SEHNR; CDR2 reads FQNEAQ (reference sequence). Trimming removed 5 bases from V and 7 bases from J; junction bases left unmatched: 8. The CDR3 totals 16 residues.

In this sample, this clonotype turned up many times. CDR3 protein: CATSPGTGNYNEQFF. The CDR3, as DNA: TGTGCCACCAGCCCCGGGACAGGGAATTACAATGAGCAGTTCTTC. The rearrangement joins TRBV15 to TRBJ2-1, with 9 positions matching TRBD1. The CDR3 is 15 residues long. J lost 4 bases, V lost 5 bases, and 6 bases had no gene match. The germline V gene has CDR1 LNHNV and CDR2 YYDKDF (reference sequence).

This clonotype was seen repeatedly, ten times or more. The chain is built from TRBV29-1 and TRBJ2-2, with D maybe TRBD1 (5 bases). V lost 5 bases and J lost 3, with 13 bases in between. Germline V gene lookup returns CDR1 SQVTM and CDR2 ANQGSEA. This CDR3 comprises 14 residues. DNA of the CDR3: TGCAGCGTTCTTAAACAGACAGACACCGGGGAGCTGTTTTTT. It is translated as CSVLKQTDTGELFF.

The chain joins TRBV7-8 to TRBJ2-1; 10 nucleotides match TRBD1. CDR1 is SGHVS and CDR2 is FQNEAQ in the germline V gene. This CDR3 comprises 17 residues. With V trimmed by 2 bases and J by 0 bases, 4 bases remained unmatched. The CDR3 sequence: CASSLWGQGYSYNEQFF. CDR3 bases: TGTGCCAGCAGCTTATGGGGACAGGGGTACTCCTACAATGAGCAGTTCTTC. Looking up the rest from reference TRBV7-8 and TRBJ2-1 gives the full variable domain: GAGVSQSPRYKVAKRGQDVALRCDPISGHVSLFWYQQALGQGPEFLTYFQNEAQLDKSGLPSDRFFAERPEGSVSTLKIQRTQQEDSAVYLCASSLWGQGYSYNEQFFGPGTRLTVL.

The count of this clonotype is one. Possible read error: a much larger clone is one base away. The chain uses TRBV8-2 and TRBJ2-6. TRBV8-2 is a pseudogene. The CDR3 loop spans 17 amino acids. DNA for the CDR3: TGTGGCAGATATGTTAGGATAACACAAAGTCGGGTCAACGTCCTGACTTTC. Translating gives CGRYVRITQSRVNVLTF.

This clonotype was seen many times. This chain connects TRBV5-5 to TRBJ1-2; unclear D gene. Germline V gene lookup returns CDR1 SGHKS and CDR2 YYEKEE (reference sequence). V was trimmed by 7 bases and J by 4 bases, leaving 23 bases between them. The CDR3 has 16 residues. Written as DNA, the CDR3 is TGTGCCAGCGAGGTTGATGTCTCGCGAAAGACCTATGGCTACACCTTC. Protein sequence: CASEVDVSRKTYGYTF.

The chain links TRBV12-3 or TRBV12-4 to TRBJ2-3; D unclear. Trimming shortened V by 3 bases and J by 4 bases, and 11 bases separated the two germline ends. The CDR3 sequence is 14 residues long. The CDR3 spells CASSFPRPADTQYF. The CDR3 region has the DNA TGTGCCAGCAGTTTCCCGCGCCCCGCAGATACGCAGTATTTT.

This clonotype came up many times. This chain links TRBV9 with TRBJ2-7; TRBD1 agrees at 7 bases. The CDR3 runs to 16 residues. CDR1 SGDLS and CDR2 YYNGEE come from the germline V gene. V was clipped by 7 bases and J by 7 bases; unmatched bases: 20. The CDR3 sequence is CASSARGTATTGEQYF. The DNA of the CDR3 is TGTGCCAGCTCGGCCAGGGGGACAGCCACTACGGGAGAGCAGTACTTC.

This clonotype was seen many times. V is TRBV5-5 and J is TRBJ1-2; D is ambiguous. This CDR3 contains 16 residues. The germline V and J ends were trimmed by 7 bases and 4 bases, with 23 bases remaining between them. CDR1 is SGHKS and CDR2 is YYEKEE in the germline V gene (reference sequence). DNA of the CDR3: TGTGCCAGCTTCTTTGCTGTCTCGCGAAAGACCTATGGCTACACCTTC. Translated: CASFFAVSRKTYGYTF.

There are many counts of this clonotype. This chain connects TRBV27 to TRBJ2-1; 8 positions agree with TRBD2. The CDR3 spans 16 residues. V dropped 2 bases and J dropped 7; count of bases not matched to a gene: 10. Germline V gives CDR1 MNHEY, CDR2 SMNVEV (reference sequence). CDR3 residues: CASSLQPAGVLNEQFF. The CDR3 DNA follows: TGTGCCAGCAGTTTACAGCCAGCGGGAGTTTTAAATGAGCAGTTCTTC.

Many counts were recorded for this clonotype. The chain has TRBV19 and TRBJ2-7, with 8 nucleotides matching TRBD1. Germline values: CDR1 LNHDA, CDR2 SQIVND (reference sequence). The CDR3 has 14 residues. With 5 bases clipped from V and 5 bases from J, the junction kept 8 bases outside the gene matches. CDR3 nucleotides: TGTGCCAGTAGTCCGGGGACAGGCTATGACGAGCAGTACTTC. Its protein product is CASSPGTGYDEQYF.

The V call is TRBV7-1, the J call TRBJ1-2; D call uncertain. TRBV7-1 counts as an open reading frame of uncertain function. This CDR3 spans 17 amino acids. V shed 4 bases and J shed 4 bases, with 22 bases lying between them. CDR3 coding DNA: TGTGCCAGCAGCTGTCGTAATCACGAGGGAAAGACCTATGGCTACACCTTC. This translates into CASSCRNHEGKTYGYTF.

In this sample, this clonotype turned up many times. V is TRBV30 and J is TRBJ1-1; perhaps TRBD1 as D (6 bases). The CDR3 covers 14 residues. The V end lost 4 bases, the J end lost 5 bases, and 17 bases lay between the germline ends. The germline gives CDR1 GTSNPN, CDR2 SVGIG (reference sequence). CDR3 in DNA: TGTGCCTGGAACTCAGGACAGATCCGAACTGAAGCTTTCTTT. This encodes CAWNSGQIRTEAFF.

This clonotype was seen repeatedly, ten times or more. This chain connects TRBV11-2 to TRBJ2-3; D perhaps matches TRBD2 (5 bases). The CDR3 length is 15 residues. V dropped 3 bases and J dropped 4 bases, with 14 bases sitting between them. Germline V gene data show CDR1 as SGHAT and CDR2 as FQNNGV. The CDR3 spells CASSLLRGRSDTQYF. The CDR3, as DNA: TGTGCCAGCAGCTTGTTGAGAGGGAGATCAGATACGCAGTATTTT.

This clonotype appeared many times. The CDR3 region has the DNA TGTGCCATTAAGTCTGGGGCCCCTGAAGCTTTCTTT. Amino acid sequence: CAIKSGAPEAFF. The rearrangement uses TRBV5-6 and TRBJ1-1; the D gene is possibly TRBD1 (5 bases). V was trimmed by 9 bases and J by 6 bases, leaving 15 bases between them. Germline-derived CDR1 and CDR2 are SGHDT and YYEEEE. The CDR3 sequence is 12 residues long.

This clonotype came up a few times. The chain combines TRBV7-8 with TRBJ1-5, with 11 bases lining up with TRBD1. The CDR3 is 17 residues long. The V and J ends lost 1 base and 4 bases, in that order; junction bases with no gene match: 6. Germline V gene data show CDR1 as SGHVS and CDR2 as FQNEAQ. The CDR3 bases are TGTGCCAGCAGCTTAGTGGGGACAGGGGGTGTTAATCAGCCCCAGCATTTT. It codes for CASSLVGTGGVNQPQHF.

This clonotype was recorded at least ten times. This sequence joins TRBV6-2 or TRBV6-3 and TRBJ1-2; no clear D. Germline V gene lookup returns CDR1 MNHEY and CDR2 SVGEGT. CDR3 length: 17 amino acids. Trimming removed 5 bases from V and 4 bases from J, with 23 bases in between. The CDR3 region is CASSRLHCIGKTYGYTF. CDR3 DNA: TGTGCCAGCAGTCGGTTGCACTGCATCGGAAAGACCTATGGCTACACCTTC.

A note on this clonotype: A clone one base away is much larger, so this may be a read error. The chain uses TRBV25-1 and TRBJ1-4, with 10 bases matching TRBD1. The CDR3 length is 15 residues. The germline CDR1 and CDR2 sequences are MGHDK and SYGVNS. The ends lost 8 bases at V and 6 bases at J; junction bases unmatched: 9. The CDR3, as DNA: TGTGCCAGCGGCACCCTCGGGACAGGGGATGAAAAACTGTTTTTT. Amino acids: CASGTLGTGDEKLFF.

This clonotype was counted ten times or more. This chain uses TRBV5-1 with TRBJ2-4; no reliable D call. CDR3 length: 10 residues. The germline V gene encodes CDR1 SGHRS and CDR2 YFSETQ. Trimming took 9 bases from V and 3 from J, leaving 4 bases between them. The CDR3 coding sequence is TGCGCCAACTACAAAAACATTCAGTACTTC. Its protein product is CANYKNIQYF.